The 28 T cell receptor beta chains reported below all come from one sample, sequenced in a study of identical twins. TCRdb used MiXCR to reprocess the 5' RACE reads, holding one entry per CDR3 protein. In the table there are a few hundred thousand distinct CDR3 sequences, 9.5% to 10% of which are singletons. The sample also formed part of further work on yellow fever vaccine responses in identical twins.

The sequenced sample was PBMCs. The origin of the receptors is a woman between 18 and 29 years old in good health.

This clonotype has more than one count but fewer than ten. Written as DNA, the CDR3 is TGTGCCAGCAGCTCCCGGGGGGCCCATTTCGGTGGCTACACCTTC. It encodes CASSSRGAHFGGYTF. The chain joins TRBV7-3 to TRBJ1-2; maybe TRBD1 (6 bases). V was cut by 4 bases and J by 7 bases, with 19 bases left in between. The CDR3 runs to 15 residues. Per the germline V gene, CDR1 is SGHTA and CDR2 is FQGTGA.

This clonotype was observed many times. The rearrangement uses TRBV12-3 or TRBV12-4 and TRBJ1-5; 8 nucleotides agree with TRBD1. Trimming at V came to 4 bases and at J to 5 bases, leaving 7 bases not matched to a gene. This CDR3 is built from 15 residues. CDR3 nucleotides: TGTGCCAGCAGTTCTCCCGGACAGGGCTATCAGCCCCAGCATTTT. Translation: CASSSPGQGYQPQHF.

The J gene is TRBJ2-2, the V gene TRBV18; D gene ambiguous. V lost 3 bases and J lost 3, with 11 bases in between. From germline, CDR1 is KGHSH and CDR2 LQKENI. This CDR3 has 15 amino acids. CDR3 sequence reads: CASSPSLMDTGELFF. For the CDR3, the DNA is TGTGCCAGCTCACCTAGTTTGATGGACACCGGGGAGCTGTTTTTT.

This clonotype was counted between two and nine times. The chain links TRBV7-2 to TRBJ2-1; TRBD2 is a possible D gene (5 bases). With 5 bases removed from V and 6 bases from J, the gap between germline ends came to 11 bases. Germline CDR1 SGHTA, CDR2 FQGNSA. The CDR3 has 13 amino acids. CDR3 sequence: CASSPMRANEQFF. The CDR3 nucleotides are TGTGCCAGCAGCCCAATGAGGGCCAATGAGCAGTTCTTC.

The chain joins TRBV5-6 to TRBJ2-5; perhaps TRBD2 as D (6 bases). Trimming took 0 bases from V and 5 from J, leaving 17 bases between them. The CDR3 is 16 amino acids. CDR1 is SGHDT and CDR2 is YYEEEE in the germline V gene. In DNA, the CDR3 is TGTGCCAGCAGCTTGGCCGGGCAACTAGCAAGGGAGACCCAGTACTTC. It specifies CASSLAGQLARETQYF.

This chain uses TRBV5-5 with TRBJ2-7, with D perhaps matching TRBD2 (7 bases). Deletions cut 1 base from V and 2 bases from J, with 13 bases between. The CDR3 totals 15 residues. The germline V gene encodes CDR1 SGHKS and CDR2 YYEKEE (reference sequence). The CDR3 here is CASSLRGGMTYEQYF. Here the CDR3 DNA reads TGTGCCAGCAGCTTGAGGGGGGGGATGACCTACGAGCAGTACTTC.

This clonotype appeared a few times. This chain joins TRBV4-1 and TRBJ1-1; 7 positions agree with TRBD1. This CDR3 contains 15 residues. The germline V gene encodes CDR1 MGHRA and CDR2 YSYEKL. V lost 3 bases and J lost 0; bases outside the gene matches: 4. CDR3 DNA: TGCGCCAGCAGCCAGAAACAGGGGATGAACACTGAAGCTTTCTTT. Encoded protein: CASSQKQGMNTEAFF.

The count of this clonotype is one. The V gene is TRBV6-2 or TRBV6-3, the J gene TRBJ1-1; 8 bases are a match to TRBD1. Per germline, CDR1 MNHEY and CDR2 SVGEGT. The V gene end was trimmed by 2 bases and the J gene end by 6 bases; junction bases not matched to a gene: 5. This CDR3 spans 14 amino acids. CDR3: CASSYRQGSSEAFF. The CDR3 region has the DNA TGTGCCAGCAGTTACAGACAGGGGAGCTCTGAAGCTTTCTTT.

In its sample, this clonotype was seen many times. V usage is TRBV5-1 and J usage is TRBJ1-2; D uncertain. CDR3 length: 15 residues. Trimming removed 4 bases at V and 5 bases at J, with 18 bases between. Germline lookup yields CDR1 SGHRS and CDR2 YFSETQ. CDR3 sequence: CASSGTRTSSYGYTF. As DNA, the CDR3 is TGCGCCAGCAGCGGAACTAGGACCTCTTCTTATGGCTACACCTTC.

There are many counts of this clonotype. The chain joins TRBV12-3 or TRBV12-4 to TRBJ1-2; D perhaps matches TRBD1 (6 bases). V lost 6 bases and J 0 bases, leaving 11 bases between the germline ends. This CDR3 is built from 14 residues. The CDR3: CASRRDTSNYGYTF. The CDR3 coding sequence is TGTGCCAGCAGGAGGGACACCTCTAACTATGGCTACACCTTC.

The table lists this clonotype with many counts. CDR3 sequence: CATKGTGTSGELFF. The CDR3 bases are TGTGCCACTAAAGGGACAGGGACGTCCGGGGAGCTGTTTTTT. This chain connects TRBV24-1 to TRBJ2-2; TRBD1 matches at 9 bases. The ends lost 10 bases at V and 6 bases at J; junction bases unmatched: 8. This CDR3 region has 14 residues. Germline V gene data show CDR1 as KGHDR and CDR2 as SFDVKD.

A note on this clonotype: Germline is not matched at one junction end, which may reflect a read error. This sequence joins TRBV3-1 and TRBJ2-5; 11 bases are a match to TRBD2. This CDR3 contains 18 residues. CDR1 and CDR2 from the germline V gene are LGHDT and YNNKEL (reference sequence). CDR3 in DNA: TGTGCCATCAGCCTCGGACAAACCGGGACTAGCGGACAAGAGACCCAGTACTTC. It translates to CAISLGQTGTSGQETQYF.

The rearrangement links TRBV4-2 to TRBJ2-7, with TRBD2 as a possible D gene (7 bases). This CDR3 has 16 residues. Germline assignment: CDR1 LGHNA and CDR2 YNFKEQ. The V end lost 4 bases, the J end lost 6 bases, and 22 bases lay between the germline ends. The CDR3 DNA reads TGTGCCAGCAGCCCCCGCGGGGAGGGGGTGCCCCTCGAGCAGTACTTC. Translation gives CASSPRGEGVPLEQYF.

This clonotype was observed a few times. The chain recombines TRBV6-1 with TRBJ2-1; D is unresolved. The CDR3 covers 16 residues. CDR1 and CDR2 from the germline V gene are MNHNS and SASEGT. V lost 4 bases and J lost 4, with 17 bases in between. The CDR3 region has the DNA TGTGCCAGCAGTGTGAGGTTGGGTCTTCTTTACAATGAGCAGTTCTTC. Residues: CASSVRLGLLYNEQFF.

Here the CDR3 DNA reads TGCAGTCCCCTTCAGACTAGCAAGGAGACCCAGTACTTC. The encoded protein is CSPLQTSKETQYF. The chain carries TRBV20-1 and TRBJ2-5, with 7 bases identical to TRBD2. This CDR3 is built from 13 residues. The trim removed 8 bases at V and 5 bases at J, leaving 11 bases unmatched. The germline gives CDR1 DFQATT, CDR2 SNEGSKA (reference sequence).

The rearrangement joins TRBV4-1 to TRBJ2-7, with 8 bases identical to TRBD2. In germline, CDR1 is MGHRA, CDR2 YSYEKL. The CDR3 is 19 residues long. Trimming cost V 1 base and J 0 bases; bases outside gene matches: 14. The CDR3 DNA reads as TGCGCCAGCAGCCAAGCGGCGGGACTAGGCGCTTCTAGCTCCTACGAGCAGTACTTC. This sequence encodes CASSQAAGLGASSSYEQYF.

This clonotype occurred a few times. The chain has TRBV6-2 or TRBV6-3 and TRBJ2-7, with 11 bases that match TRBD2. In germline, CDR1 is MNHEY, CDR2 SVGEGT. The length of the CDR3 is 15 residues. The J segment lost 5 bases and the V segment lost 4 bases, leaving 7 bases of the junction unmatched. The DNA for the CDR3 is TGTGCCAGCAGTTTCGAGACTAGCGGGATTAACGAGCAGTACTTC. It is translated as CASSFETSGINEQYF.

This clonotype has a handful of counts. The V call is TRBV3-1, the J call TRBJ2-2; TRBD2 aligns across 15 bases. After removal of 5 bases from V and 4 bases from J, the junction contained 5 bases not matched to a gene. Germline loops: CDR1 LGHDT, CDR2 YNNKEL (reference sequence). The CDR3 loop spans 17 amino acids. CDR3: CASSGTGLAGGTGELFF. The CDR3 nucleotides are TGTGCCAGCAGCGGAACGGGACTAGCGGGAGGCACCGGGGAGCTGTTTTTT.

This clonotype was picked up a small number of times. The chain couples TRBV6-1 to TRBJ2-2; weak D call: TRBD2 (5 bases). This CDR3 is built from 14 residues. The germline gives CDR1 MNHNS, CDR2 SASEGT. V lost 7 bases to trimming and J lost 2 bases, with 11 bases between them. The CDR3 DNA is TGTGCCAGCACTCGAGCGGCCAACACCGGGGAGCTGTTTTTT. Translated, it gives CASTRAANTGELFF.

This clonotype was observed many times. The gene calls are TRBV3-1 and TRBJ2-3, with no clear D. The V end was cut by 0 bases, the J end by 7 bases, with 5 bases between. CDR3 length: 12 residues. CDR1 LGHDT and CDR2 YNNKEL come from the germline V gene (reference sequence). The CDR3 DNA reads as TGTGCCAGCAGCCAAGATGGGAATACGCAGTATTTT. Protein sequence: CASSQDGNTQYF.

This clonotype was observed a few times. V gene TRBV6-4 combines with J gene TRBJ2-2; 13 positions match TRBD2. CDR3 length equals 15 residues. V trimming: 8 bases; J trimming: 6 bases; junction bases outside the gene matches: 6. Looked up from germline, CDR1 is MRHNA and CDR2 is SNTAGT. CDR3 DNA: TGTGCCAGCGGACTAGCGGGAGCTAGCGCCGGGGAGCTGTTTTTT. Translation: CASGLAGASAGELFF.

This clonotype showed up many times. V and J are TRBV20-1 and TRBJ2-7, with a possible D match to TRBD2 (6 bases). The V end was cut by 6 bases, the J end by 4 bases, with 16 bases between. The CDR3 consists of 13 residues. CDR1 is DFQATT and CDR2 is SNEGSKA in the germline V gene (reference sequence). The CDR3 DNA reads TGCAGTGCCGCGGGGACCGACTATTACGAGCAGTACTTC. This gives the protein CSAAGTDYYEQYF.

This clonotype was counted ten times or more. The genes are TRBV3-1 and TRBJ2-1; D ambiguous. Trimming pared 0 bases from V and 9 bases from J, leaving 12 bases between. CDR3 length: 14 amino acids. Germline V gene lookup returns CDR1 LGHDT and CDR2 YNNKEL (reference sequence). The CDR3 is CASSQEARSAEQFF. The CDR3 nucleotides are TGTGCCAGCAGCCAAGAGGCTAGATCGGCTGAGCAGTTCTTC.

This clonotype has a handful of counts. The rearrangement uses TRBV10-2 and TRBJ2-3; D unresolved. V lost 3 bases and J 1 base, leaving 11 bases between the germline ends. Germline loops: CDR1 WSHSY, CDR2 SAAADI. The CDR3 loop spans 15 amino acids. CDR3: CASSDKGRGTDTQYF. CDR3 in DNA: TGCGCCAGCAGTGATAAGGGTAGGGGCACAGATACGCAGTATTTT.

The chain recombines TRBV11-2 with TRBJ2-7, with TRBD1 matching over 10 bases. From germline, CDR1 is SGHAT and CDR2 FQNNGV. The junction had 10 bases not matched to a gene; V was cut back by 10 bases and J by 4 bases. This CDR3 has 14 amino acids. DNA of the CDR3: TGTGCCACCACGCCGGGACAGGGGAGATACGAGCAGTACTTC. It translates to CATTPGQGRYEQYF.

This clonotype has a count of ten or more. The chain couples TRBV7-9 to TRBJ2-3, with 8 bases fitting TRBD1. The germline gives CDR1 SEHNR, CDR2 FQNEAQ (reference sequence). V was clipped by 0 bases and J by 2 bases; unmatched bases: 4. CDR3 size: 16 residues. The CDR3 bases are TGTGCCAGCAGCTTAGCGGCGACAGGGGACACAGATACGCAGTATTTT. Encoded protein: CASSLAATGDTDTQYF.

This clonotype was observed a single time. J is TRBJ1-5 and V is TRBV6-1, with D possibly TRBD1 on 5 matching bases. This CDR3 contains 14 residues. Trimming took 4 bases from V and 6 from J, leaving 13 bases between them. Per germline, CDR1 MNHNS and CDR2 SASEGT. The CDR3, as DNA: TGTGCCAGCAGTGGCGGGGCTGACAGTCAGCCCCAGCATTTT. This codes for CASSGGADSQPQHF.

This clonotype was detected many times. The chain is built from TRBV2 and TRBJ2-1; TRBD2 aligns across 8 bases. The germline CDR1 and CDR2 sequences are SNHLY and FYNNEI. The CDR3 has 11 residues. The V gene end was trimmed by 8 bases and the J gene end by 14 bases; junction bases not matched to a gene: 8. The CDR3 region is CASGGGQGEFF. CDR3 nucleotide sequence: TGTGCCAGCGGCGGGGGGCAGGGAGAGTTCTTC.